This T cell receptor beta chain came from a study of Tregs in tolerant kidney transplant recipients. This CDR3 region has 15 residues. CDR1 and CDR2 (germline): SGHRS, YFSETQ. Worth noting for this clone: A junction boundary mismatches the germline segment, possibly from a read error. In the same sample, other DNA sequences code for this CDR3.

This table comes from immunoSEQ multiplex PCR, and its TCRdb copy is limited to in-frame clones, with some not included. The sample holds tens of thousands of clones, 93% seen once. The nonmyeloablative bone marrow transplants came from related graft donors, with transient mixed chimerism. Sequenced material: CD4+ T cells from blood (PBMCs), taken 12 months after the transplant. V is TRBV5-1 and J is TRBJ1-6; perhaps TRBD1 as D (5 bases). This TCR derives from a human patient who received a combined kidney and bone marrow transplant. A share of the T cells may be of graft donor origin. CDR3 amino acids: CASSFEGERNSPLHF. The CDR3, as DNA: TGCGCCAGCAGCTTTGAAGGGGAAAGAAATTCCCCCCTCCACTTT.